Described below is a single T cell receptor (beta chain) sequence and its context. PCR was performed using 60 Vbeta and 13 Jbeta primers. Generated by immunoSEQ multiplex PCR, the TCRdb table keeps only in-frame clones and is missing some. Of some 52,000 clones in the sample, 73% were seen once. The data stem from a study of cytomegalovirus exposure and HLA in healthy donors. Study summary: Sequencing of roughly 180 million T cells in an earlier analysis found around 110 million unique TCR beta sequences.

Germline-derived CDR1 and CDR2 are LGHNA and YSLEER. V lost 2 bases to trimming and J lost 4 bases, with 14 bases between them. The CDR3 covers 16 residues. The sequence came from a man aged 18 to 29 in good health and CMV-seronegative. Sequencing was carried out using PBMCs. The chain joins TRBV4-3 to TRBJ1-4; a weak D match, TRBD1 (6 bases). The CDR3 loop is CASSQNAGAVNEKLFF. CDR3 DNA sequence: TGCGCCAGCAGCCAAAACGCAGGGGCGGTTAATGAAAAACTGTTTTTT.